Shown below are 26 T cell receptor beta chains from a single sample sequenced in a study of T cells after yellow fever vaccination. TCRdb itself ran the 5' RACE reads through MiXCR, one entry per CDR3 protein. The sample lists 200,000 to 300,000 distinct CDR3 sequences, about 3.7% occurring once. The material sequenced was PBMCs, taken 15 days after the yellow fever booster vaccination. The source is a young man who received the YFV17D yellow fever vaccine.

At least ten counts were recorded for this clonotype. V usage is TRBV29-1 and J usage is TRBJ1-3, with a weak D call TRBD1 (6 bases). V shed 7 bases and J shed 0 bases, with 10 bases lying between them. CDR3 length equals 13 residues. CDR1 SQVTM and CDR2 ANQGSEA come from the germline V gene. CDR3 sequence (DNA): TGCAGCGCCAGGGGTGACTCTGGAAACACCATATATTTT. Its protein is CSARGDSGNTIYF.

This clonotype was recorded at least ten times. This chain joins TRBV28 and TRBJ1-5; D gene unclear. The CDR3 contains 16 residues. Trimming pared 2 bases from V and 3 bases from J, leaving 14 bases between. CDR1 and CDR2 from the germline V gene are MDHEN and SYDVKM. The CDR3 sequence is CASSLPSASINQPQHF. The CDR3 DNA reads as TGTGCCAGCAGTTTACCCTCCGCCAGTATCAATCAGCCCCAGCATTTT.

This clonotype showed up many times. V and J are TRBV15 and TRBJ2-3, with D unresolved. Germline values: CDR1 LNHNV, CDR2 YYDKDF (reference sequence). The CDR3 has 14 residues. The germline V and J ends were trimmed by 5 bases and 2 bases, with 11 bases remaining between them. CDR3 amino acids: CATSLDATTDTQYF. The CDR3 DNA reads as TGTGCCACCAGCCTAGACGCCACCACAGATACGCAGTATTTT. The whole variable domain, remainder taken from reference TRBV15 and TRBJ2-3, is DAMVIQNPRYQVTQFGKPVTLSCSQTLNHNVMYWYQQKSSQAPKLLFHYYDKDFNNEADTPDNFQSRRPNTSFCFLDIRSPGLGDTAMYLCATSLDATTDTQYFGPGTRLTVL.

V and J are TRBV11-3 and TRBJ2-7; D is perhaps TRBD2 (5 bases). Germline V gives CDR1 SGHNT, CDR2 YENEEA. V was shortened by 5 bases and J by 13 bases, with 18 bases between the two germline ends. CDR3 size: 12 residues. The CDR3 here is CASSPYGGALYF. The DNA for the CDR3 is TGTGCCAGCAGCCCCTACGGAGGCGCGTTATACTTC.

In its sample, this clonotype was seen many times. The gene calls are TRBV20-1 and TRBJ2-3; D perhaps matches TRBD2 (6 bases). CDR1 is DFQATT, CDR2 SNEGSKA, per germline (reference sequence). V was trimmed by 7 bases and J by 6 bases, leaving 11 bases between them. CDR3 length: 11 amino acids. The CDR3 sequence is CSVRREDTQYF. The DNA for the CDR3 is TGCAGTGTTCGGAGGGAGGATACGCAGTATTTT.

The table lists this clonotype with many counts. The CDR3 protein is CSAPGPALATDTQYF. Written as DNA, the CDR3 is TGCAGTGCCCCAGGACCAGCTCTAGCCACAGATACGCAGTATTTT. This chain joins TRBV20-1 and TRBJ2-3, with TRBD2 as a possible D gene (5 bases). Germline V lookup: CDR1 DFQATT, CDR2 SNEGSKA (reference sequence). V dropped 6 bases and J dropped 2 bases, with 18 bases sitting between them. The CDR3 has 15 residues.

The chain links TRBV7-3 to TRBJ2-1; D may correspond to TRBD1 or TRBD2 (6 bases each). The CDR3 is 12 amino acids. Trimming left V 10 bases short and J 9 bases short, with 16 bases between. Germline V gene lookup returns CDR1 SGHTA and CDR2 FQGTGA. CDR3 amino acids: CATSRGQGEQFF. CDR3 in DNA: TGTGCCACCTCACGGGGGCAGGGTGAGCAGTTCTTC.

The sample holds many counts of this clonotype. V gene TRBV18 combines with J gene TRBJ2-2; the match to TRBD1 covers 9 bases. V dropped 1 base and J dropped 7; count of bases not matched to a gene: 4. Germline CDR1 is KGHSH and CDR2 is LQKENI. There are 15 residues in the CDR3. In DNA, the CDR3 is TGTGCCAGCTCACCACGGGACAGGGCTATCGGGGAGCTGTTTTTT. This translates into CASSPRDRAIGELFF.

Many counts were recorded for this clonotype. The V gene is TRBV5-4, the J gene TRBJ1-6, with 8 bases fitting TRBD1. CDR1 is SGHNT, CDR2 YYREEE, per germline (reference sequence). The CDR3 spans 14 residues. With 6 bases clipped from V and 7 bases from J, the junction kept 6 bases outside the gene matches. The CDR3: CASTLGQGNSPLHF. DNA of the CDR3: TGTGCCAGCACCCTCGGACAGGGCAATTCACCCCTCCACTTT.

This clonotype occurred many times. The CDR3 DNA sequence: TGTGCCAGCAGCCCCGGAAGGGGGGAGGATACGCAGTATTTT. Translated: CASSPGRGEDTQYF. This chain connects TRBV5-5 to TRBJ2-3, with D perhaps being TRBD1 or TRBD2 (6 bases each). V lost 4 bases and J lost 6, with 15 bases in between. Germline V gene lookup returns CDR1 SGHKS and CDR2 YYEKEE (reference sequence). The CDR3 sequence is 14 residues long.

This clonotype was seen many times. Here the CDR3 reads CAWARDGYTF. The CDR3 DNA reads as TGTGCCTGGGCCCGGGATGGCTACACCTTC. The chain is built from TRBV30 and TRBJ1-2; no clear D gene. Per germline, CDR1 GTSNPN and CDR2 SVGIG (reference sequence). This CDR3 has 10 amino acids. Trimming cost V 5 bases and J 6 bases, with 7 bases left between them.

This clonotype was detected ten times or more. V and J are TRBV20-1 and TRBJ2-2; D is uncertain. The CDR3 totals 14 residues. Germline values: CDR1 DFQATT, CDR2 SNEGSKA (reference sequence). V shed 3 bases and J shed 1 base, with 9 bases lying between them. CDR3 nucleotides: TGCAGTGCTAGCAGTGGGATGAACACCGGGGAGCTGTTTTTT. The encoded protein is CSASSGMNTGELFF.

J is TRBJ2-2 and V is TRBV7-3; D is possibly TRBD1 or TRBD2 (6 bases each). This CDR3 has 16 residues. Germline values: CDR1 SGHTA, CDR2 FQGTGA. The V end lost 5 bases, the J end lost 1 base, and 14 bases lay between the germline ends. The CDR3 DNA follows: TGTGCCAGCAGCGTCATAGGAGGGGGGAACACCGGGGAGCTGTTTTTT. Translating it yields CASSVIGGGNTGELFF.

This clonotype was detected ten times or more. V is TRBV12-3 or TRBV12-4 and J is TRBJ2-2; 11 bases align to TRBD2. V trimming: 5 bases; J trimming: 1 base; junction bases outside the gene matches: 6. The CDR3 consists of 17 residues. In DNA, the CDR3 is TGTGCCAGCAGTCCTAGACTAGCGGGAAAGAACACCGGGGAGCTGTTTTTT. Encoded protein: CASSPRLAGKNTGELFF.

The table lists this clonotype with many counts. The CDR3 here is CASSPQLYNSPLHF. CDR3 DNA: TGTGCCAGCAGTCCACAGTTATATAATTCACCCCTCCACTTT. This chain joins TRBV12-3 or TRBV12-4 and TRBJ1-6; D not resolved. This CDR3 is built from 14 residues. The ends were cut back, 5 bases at V and 4 bases at J, with 9 bases in the middle.

This clonotype was counted many times. The chain couples TRBV7-3 to TRBJ2-6; no clear D gene. The CDR3 contains 14 residues. Germline CDR1 reads SGHTA; CDR2 reads FQGTGA. V was pared by 8 bases and J by 1 base, with 9 bases between. The CDR3: CASPLGSGANVLTF. CDR3 DNA sequence: TGTGCCAGCCCCTTGGGATCTGGGGCCAACGTCCTGACTTTC.

This clonotype was seen at least ten times. The DNA is omitted, as the CDR3 cannot be located on it reliably, and the CDR3 follows TCRdb's listing. The CDR3 spells CASSSSTAGGELFF. This rearrangement joins TRBV6-1 to TRBJ2-2; TRBD1, the table's D call, was not compared with the DNA. Germline CDR1 reads MNHNS; CDR2 reads SASEGT. The CDR3 is 14 amino acids long, termini counted.

This chain links TRBV4-2 with TRBJ2-2, with 9 bases aligning to TRBD2. The V gene's germline CDR1 is LGHNA and CDR2 YNFKEQ. With V trimmed by 4 bases and J by 4 bases, 16 bases remained unmatched. The CDR3 totals 19 residues. The CDR3 DNA reads as TGTGCCAGCAGCCCCCTAGGGGGGGCGGGGGGGATTGTCACCGGGGAGCTGTTTTTT. Encoded protein: CASSPLGGAGGIVTGELFF.

In its sample, this clonotype was seen many times. The V call is TRBV6-2 or TRBV6-3, the J call TRBJ2-1; D is undetermined. Germline V gene data show CDR1 as MNHEY and CDR2 as SVGEGT. V was cut by 6 bases and J by 3 bases, with 3 bases left in between. This CDR3 spans 11 amino acids. The CDR3 sequence is CASRLYNEQFF. The CDR3 bases are TGTGCCAGCAGGCTCTACAATGAGCAGTTCTTC.

This clonotype was counted at least ten times. This chain links TRBV12-3 or TRBV12-4 with TRBJ2-7; TRBD1 aligns across 7 bases. Trimming cost V 6 bases and J 2 bases; bases outside gene matches: 4. This CDR3 is built from 13 residues. In DNA, the CDR3 is TGTGCCAGCAGAGTGGGACAGACCTACGAGCAGTACTTC. Protein sequence: CASRVGQTYEQYF.

This clonotype occurred many times. The chain has TRBV7-2 and TRBJ2-1; tentatively, D is TRBD1 (6 bases). Germline CDR1 SGHTA, CDR2 FQGNSA. The CDR3 spans 12 residues. Trimming cost V 5 bases and J 9 bases, with 11 bases left between them. The CDR3 is CASSQGWGEQFF. The CDR3 DNA reads TGTGCCAGCAGCCAGGGGTGGGGTGAGCAGTTCTTC.

The sample holds a few counts of this clonotype. This CDR3 reads CTSSQTPPARRVWSYEQYV. CDR3 bases: TGCACCAGCAGCCAAACCCCCCCAGCCCGGAGGGTTTGGTCCTACGAGCAGTACGTC. This rearrangement joins TRBV1 to TRBJ2-7; the tabulated D call, TRBD1, remains unverified against the DNA. TRBV1 is shown as a pseudogene. The CDR3 extends over 19 amino acids.

This clonotype was found many times. The chain recombines TRBV18 with TRBJ2-5; D may be TRBD1 (6 bases). Trimming shortened V by 3 bases and J by 2 bases, and 7 bases separated the two germline ends. The CDR3 loop spans 13 amino acids. Germline CDR1 and CDR2: KGHSH and LQKENI. CDR3 in DNA: TGTGCCAGCTCACCGGGACATCAAGAGACCCAGTACTTC. Amino acids: CASSPGHQETQYF.

The rearrangement joins TRBV5-6 to TRBJ1-1, with a possible D match to TRBD1 (5 bases). V was pared by 4 bases and J by 3 bases, with 13 bases between. The germline V gene has CDR1 SGHDT and CDR2 YYEEEE. The CDR3 extends over 14 amino acids. The CDR3 nucleotides read TGTGCCAGCAGCCCCCCGAGCAGGGACACTGAAGCTTTCTTT. Its translation is CASSPPSRDTEAFF.

This clonotype was observed many times. The chain joins TRBV7-2 to TRBJ2-1; 11 bases fit TRBD2. Looked up from germline, CDR1 is SGHTA and CDR2 is FQGNSA. J lost 6 bases, V lost 5 bases, and 9 bases had no gene match. The CDR3 has 16 residues. Here the CDR3 reads CASSLTTSGGRNEQFF. For the CDR3, the DNA is TGTGCCAGCAGCCTCACAACTAGCGGGGGACGCAATGAGCAGTTCTTC.

This clonotype was detected ten times or more. The chain couples TRBV12-3 or TRBV12-4 to TRBJ2-2, with D possibly TRBD1 on 5 matching bases. The CDR3 consists of 11 residues. Trimming shortened V by 6 bases and J by 6 bases, and 5 bases separated the two germline ends. As DNA, the CDR3 is TGTGCCAGCAGCAGGGCCGGGGAGCTGTTTTTT. It encodes CASSRAGELFF.